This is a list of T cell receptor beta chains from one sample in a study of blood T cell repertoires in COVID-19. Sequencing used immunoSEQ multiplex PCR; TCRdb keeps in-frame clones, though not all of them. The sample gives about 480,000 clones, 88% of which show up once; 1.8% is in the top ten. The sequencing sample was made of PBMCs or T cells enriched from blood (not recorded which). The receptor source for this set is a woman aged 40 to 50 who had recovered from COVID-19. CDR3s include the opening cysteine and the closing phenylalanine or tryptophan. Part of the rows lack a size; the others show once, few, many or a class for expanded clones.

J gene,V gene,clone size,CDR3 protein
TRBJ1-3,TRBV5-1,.,CASSSGQGGNTIYF
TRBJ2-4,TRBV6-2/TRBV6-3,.,CASSPRGSENIQYF
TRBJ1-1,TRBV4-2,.,CASSQVGQDTEAFF
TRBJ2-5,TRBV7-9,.,CASSLGEGSLETQYF
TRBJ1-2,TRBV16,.,CASSQSRDHYGYTF
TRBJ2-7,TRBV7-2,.,CASSLTSGEYEQYF
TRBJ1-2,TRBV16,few,CASSQYGGKANYGYTF
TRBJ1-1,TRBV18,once,CASSPPTGTGAFF
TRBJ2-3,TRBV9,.,CASGSFTDTQYF
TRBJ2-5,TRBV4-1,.,CASSQDVRGIVETQYF
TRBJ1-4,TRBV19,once,CATLHTRDFLEGYREKLFF
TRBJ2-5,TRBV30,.,CAWSVGGGGGETQYF
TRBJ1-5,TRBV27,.,CASSLGRQTNQPQHF
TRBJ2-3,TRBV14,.,CASSLWTGTQYF
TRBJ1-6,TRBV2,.,CASSVGSLSSPLHF
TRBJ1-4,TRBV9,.,CASSVGTGKDEKLFF